This entry features one T cell receptor (beta chain) sequence. The antigen it recognizes is unknown. The sample originates from a study of T cells expressing NK-cell markers (dated by TCRdb to the early 2020s). Background on the whole study: TCR beta-chain repertoires were profiled in sorted CD3+CD56+NKG2C+, CD3+CD56+NKG2C- and CD3+CD56-NKG2C+ T-cell subsets from eight donors. Seven of the eight sequenced donors were HCMV-seropositive and one was HCMV-seronegative. All eight donors whose samples were sequenced were randomly selected healthy volunteers, three of them men and five women. Illumina HiSeq 2000/2500, MiSeq or NextSeq was used to sequence libraries as 2 x 150 bp reads.

On the study overall, not on this receptor specifically: In over five donors, the dominant CD3+CD56+NKG2C+ clonotypes were found to rank among the top 10 CD8+ clonotypes and to make up about 1.0-7.0% of CD8+ T cells. Those dominant clonotypes were again the most abundant among CD3+CD56-NKG2C+ cells in a handful of donors, at roughly 28.3-65%. Whether the expanded NKG2C-expressing T cell clones were specific for HCMV antigens remained unclear.

HCMV serostatus was determined by detecting HCMV-specific IgG in serum with a commercial ELISA kit. Ficoll density gradient centrifugation was used to isolate peripheral blood mononuclear cells from blood. CDR1 and CDR2 are drawn from the germline V gene: SGHRS, YFSETQ. The CDR3 measures 16 amino acids from cysteine to phenylalanine. The protein alone is recorded here. Sequenced using an Illumina HiSeq 2000. The TCR beta cDNA libraries were made using 5'RACE template switching, a step that added both a universal primer site and unique molecular identifiers. Synthesis of cDNA was primed from the TCR beta constant segment and was followed by two consecutive PCR amplification steps. In the source study's methods: Reads were demultiplexed and grouped by UMI with MIGEC, and clonotypes were assembled and quantified with MiTCR. To remove erroneous sequences, TCR cDNA sequences were retained only when supported by two or more reads. The tcR package was used for downstream repertoire analysis, with clonotypes matched between fractions based on CDR3 nucleotide sequence plus V segment. Antigen specificity was annotated against VDJdb with VDJmatch, allowing one amino acid substitution in CDR3. Following TCRdb reprocessing, every CDR3 protein sequence forms one entry, and DNA is not provided. TCRdb, not the original authors, processed these V and J calls. This sample's records show roughly 390,000 distinct CDR3 sequences. The ten biggest clones cover roughly a tenth of the sample.

The sequenced sample consisted of blood T cells: a sorted CD56 or NKG2C T cell subset, CD4+ or CD8+ T cells, or bulk PBMC T cells (not recorded which). This chain joins TRBV5-1 to TRBJ2-3; TCRdb picks TRBD1, but there is no DNA to check that call. This clonotype originated in a woman in her forties or fifties in good health. Donor details come from another sample of the same person, matched by shared clones. The CDR3 reads CASSYAGTGDTDTQYF.